This TCR beta chain was recorded in a study of tumor-infiltrating lymphocytes in localized non-small cell lung cancer. Study overall: Some samples were collected after neoadjuvant chemotherapy; smokers, never-smokers and several histologies were included.

With 3 bases removed from V and 4 bases from J, the gap between germline ends came to 9 bases. The CDR3 runs 13 residues. The germline CDR1 and CDR2 sequences are SGHAT and FQNNGV. About this clone: Its specificity is unknown.

Here immunoSEQ multiplex PCR was the method, and the copy in TCRdb shows in-frame clones only, minus some. This table holds under 3,500 clones, 55% to 65% found once. Findings and caveats of the study: Immunotypes IM1 and IM2 had similar TCR-derived T-cell fractions. Compared with uninvolved lung, tumors showed higher T cell infiltration by TCRbeta sequencing.

The receptor comes from a human donor with non-small cell lung cancer. V and J are TRBV11-2 and TRBJ1-1; no clear D gene. The sample comprised uninvolved lung tissue not adjacent to the tumor. The DNA for the CDR3 is TGTGCCAGCAGCTTCCAGGCTCCCACTGAAGCTTTCTTT. Amino acids: CASSFQAPTEAFF.